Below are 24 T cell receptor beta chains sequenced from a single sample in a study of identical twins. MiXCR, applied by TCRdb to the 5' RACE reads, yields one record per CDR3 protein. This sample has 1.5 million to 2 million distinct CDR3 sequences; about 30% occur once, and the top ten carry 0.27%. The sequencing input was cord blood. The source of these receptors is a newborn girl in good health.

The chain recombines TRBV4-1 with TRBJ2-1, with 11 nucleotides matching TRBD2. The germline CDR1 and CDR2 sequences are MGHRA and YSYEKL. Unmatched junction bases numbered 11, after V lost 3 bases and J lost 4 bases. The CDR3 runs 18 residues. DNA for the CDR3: TGCGCCAGCAGCCAGACAGTAGCGGGGGGGCCCTTATACAATGAGCAGTTCTTC. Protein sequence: CASSQTVAGGPLYNEQFF.

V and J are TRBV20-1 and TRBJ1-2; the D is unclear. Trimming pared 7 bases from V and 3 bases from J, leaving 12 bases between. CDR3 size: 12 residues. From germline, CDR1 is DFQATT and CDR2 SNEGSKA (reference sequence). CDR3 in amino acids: CSGREAYYGYTF. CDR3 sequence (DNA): TGCAGTGGTAGGGAGGCTTACTATGGCTACACCTTC.

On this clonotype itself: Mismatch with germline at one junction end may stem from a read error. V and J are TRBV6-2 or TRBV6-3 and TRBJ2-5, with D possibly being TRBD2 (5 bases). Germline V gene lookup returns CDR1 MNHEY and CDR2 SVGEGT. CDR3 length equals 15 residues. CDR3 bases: TGTGCCAGCAGTTACTCTGTGGCTCTCGGGGAGACCCTGTACTTC. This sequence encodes CASSYSVALGETLYF.

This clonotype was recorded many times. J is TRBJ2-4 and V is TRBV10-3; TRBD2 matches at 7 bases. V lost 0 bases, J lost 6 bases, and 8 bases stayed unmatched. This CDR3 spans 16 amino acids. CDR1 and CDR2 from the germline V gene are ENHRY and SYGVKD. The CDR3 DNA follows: TGTGCCATCAGTGAGTCTGAGGCGGGAGTGAGAAACATTCAGTACTTC. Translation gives CAISESEAGVRNIQYF.

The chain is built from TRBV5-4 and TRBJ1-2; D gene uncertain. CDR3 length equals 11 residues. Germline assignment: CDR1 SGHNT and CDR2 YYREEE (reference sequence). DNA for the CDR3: TGTGCTGTGTGGGCCCCCTATGGCTACACCTTC. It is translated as CAVWAPYGYTF.

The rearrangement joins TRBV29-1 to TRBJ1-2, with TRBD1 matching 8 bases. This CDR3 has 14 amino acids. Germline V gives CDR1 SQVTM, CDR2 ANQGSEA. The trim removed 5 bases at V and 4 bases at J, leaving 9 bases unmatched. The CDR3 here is CSVPSGGGGYGYTF. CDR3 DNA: TGCAGCGTTCCCTCAGGGGGCGGGGGCTATGGCTACACCTTC.

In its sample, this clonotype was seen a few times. The CDR3 bases are TGTGCCAGCAGTTACGGGGGACATTTCTACGAGCAGTACTTC. This codes for CASSYGGHFYEQYF. The rearrangement joins TRBV6-5 to TRBJ2-7, with D tentatively TRBD1 (6 bases). Looked up from germline, CDR1 is MNHEY and CDR2 is SVGAGI. This CDR3 comprises 14 residues. V lost 2 bases and J 3 bases, leaving 11 bases between the germline ends.

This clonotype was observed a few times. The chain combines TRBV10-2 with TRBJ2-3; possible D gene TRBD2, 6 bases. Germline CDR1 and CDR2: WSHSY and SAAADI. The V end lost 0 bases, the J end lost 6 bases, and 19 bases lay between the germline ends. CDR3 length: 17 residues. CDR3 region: CASSESGSGGNLDTQYF. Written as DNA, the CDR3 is TGCGCCAGCAGTGAGTCAGGGAGCGGAGGGAACTTGGATACGCAGTATTTT.

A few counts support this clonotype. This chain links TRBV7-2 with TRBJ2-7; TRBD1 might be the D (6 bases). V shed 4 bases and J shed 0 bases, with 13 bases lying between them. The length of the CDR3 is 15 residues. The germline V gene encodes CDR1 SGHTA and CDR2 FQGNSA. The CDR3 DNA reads TGTGCCAGCAGCTATTTCGACAGGACCTCCTACGAGCAGTACTTC. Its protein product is CASSYFDRTSYEQYF. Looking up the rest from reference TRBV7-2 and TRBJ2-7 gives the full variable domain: GAGVSQSPSNKVTEKGKDVELRCDPISGHTALYWYRQSLGQGLEFLIYFQGNSAPDKSGLPSDRFSAERTGGSVSTLTIQRTQQEDSAVYLCASSYFDRTSYEQYFGPGTRLTVT.

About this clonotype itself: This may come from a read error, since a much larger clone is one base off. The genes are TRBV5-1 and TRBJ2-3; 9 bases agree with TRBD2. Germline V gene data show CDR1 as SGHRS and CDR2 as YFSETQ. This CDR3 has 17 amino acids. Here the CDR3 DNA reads TGCGCCAACAGCTTCCCGGCTAGCGGGGATGAGGAAGATACGCAGTATTTT. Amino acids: CANSFPASGDEEDTQYF. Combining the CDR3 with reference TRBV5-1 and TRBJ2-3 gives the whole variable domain KAGVTQTPRYLIKTRGQQVTLSCSPISGHRSVSWYQQTPGQGLQFLFEYFSETQRNKGNFPGRFSGRQFSNSRSEMNVSTLELGDSALYLCANSFPASGDEEDTQYFGPGTRLTVL.

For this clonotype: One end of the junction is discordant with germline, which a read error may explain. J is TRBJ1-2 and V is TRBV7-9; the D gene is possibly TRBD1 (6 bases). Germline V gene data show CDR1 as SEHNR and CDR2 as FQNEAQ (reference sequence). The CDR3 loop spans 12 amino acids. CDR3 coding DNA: TGTGCCAGCAGTCGGGACATCTATGGCCACACCTTC. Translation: CASSRDIYGHTF.

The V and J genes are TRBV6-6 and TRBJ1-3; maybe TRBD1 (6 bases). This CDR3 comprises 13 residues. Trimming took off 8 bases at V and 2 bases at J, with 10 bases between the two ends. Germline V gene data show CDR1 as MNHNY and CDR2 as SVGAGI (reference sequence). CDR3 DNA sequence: TGTGCCAGCCGGGGGGCCGCTGGAAACACCATATATTTT. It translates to CASRGAAGNTIYF.

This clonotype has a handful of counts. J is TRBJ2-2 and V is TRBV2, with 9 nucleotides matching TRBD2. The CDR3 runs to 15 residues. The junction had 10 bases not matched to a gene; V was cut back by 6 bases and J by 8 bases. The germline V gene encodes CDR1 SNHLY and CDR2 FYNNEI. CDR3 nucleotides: TGTGCCAGCAGCCCTAGCGGGACTCTTCCGGGGGAGCTGTTTTTT. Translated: CASSPSGTLPGELFF.

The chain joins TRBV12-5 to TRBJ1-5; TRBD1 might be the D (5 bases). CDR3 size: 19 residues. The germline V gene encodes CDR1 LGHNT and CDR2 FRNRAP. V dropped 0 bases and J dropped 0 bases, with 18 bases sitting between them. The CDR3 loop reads CASGLVRDLREYSNQPQHF. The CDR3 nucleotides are TGTGCTAGTGGTTTGGTACGGGACCTACGGGAATATAGCAATCAGCCCCAGCATTTT.

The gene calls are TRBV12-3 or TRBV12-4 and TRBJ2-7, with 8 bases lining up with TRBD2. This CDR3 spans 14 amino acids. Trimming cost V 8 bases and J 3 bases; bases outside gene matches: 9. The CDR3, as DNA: TGTGCCAGCTCCGGGGGGGCCTTGATCTACGAGCAGTACTTC. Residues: CASSGGALIYEQYF.

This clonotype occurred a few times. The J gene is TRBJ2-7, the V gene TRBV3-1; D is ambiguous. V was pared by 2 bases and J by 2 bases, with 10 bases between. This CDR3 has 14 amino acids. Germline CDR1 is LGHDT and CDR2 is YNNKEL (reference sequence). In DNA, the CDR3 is TGTGCCAGCAGCCAAACGTTAGGGACCTACGAGCAGTACTTC. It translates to CASSQTLGTYEQYF.

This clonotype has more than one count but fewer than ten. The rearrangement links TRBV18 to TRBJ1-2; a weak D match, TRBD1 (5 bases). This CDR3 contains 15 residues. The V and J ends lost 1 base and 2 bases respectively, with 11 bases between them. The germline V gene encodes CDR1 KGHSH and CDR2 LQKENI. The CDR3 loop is CASSPREGINYGYTF. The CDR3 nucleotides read TGTGCCAGCTCACCACGGGAGGGGATAAACTATGGCTACACCTTC.

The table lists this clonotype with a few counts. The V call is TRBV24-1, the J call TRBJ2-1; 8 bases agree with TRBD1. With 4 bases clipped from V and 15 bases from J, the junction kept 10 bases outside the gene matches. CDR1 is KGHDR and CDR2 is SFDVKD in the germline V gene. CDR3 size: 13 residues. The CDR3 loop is CATSEETGDCVFF. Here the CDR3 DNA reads TGTGCCACCAGTGAAGAGACAGGGGATTGTGTGTTCTTC.

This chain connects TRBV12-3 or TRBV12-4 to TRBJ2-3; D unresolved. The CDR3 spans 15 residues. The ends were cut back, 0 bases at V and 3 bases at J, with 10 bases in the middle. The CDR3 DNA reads TGTGCCAGCAGTTTAGCGCTAATAGTAACAGATACGCAGTATTTT. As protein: CASSLALIVTDTQYF.

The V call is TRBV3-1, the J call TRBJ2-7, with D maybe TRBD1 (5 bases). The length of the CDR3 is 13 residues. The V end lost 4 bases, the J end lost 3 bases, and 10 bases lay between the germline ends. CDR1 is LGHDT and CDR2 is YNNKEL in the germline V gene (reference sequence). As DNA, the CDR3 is TGTGCCAGCAGCCGACGACAGCTCTACGAGCAGTACTTC. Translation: CASSRRQLYEQYF.

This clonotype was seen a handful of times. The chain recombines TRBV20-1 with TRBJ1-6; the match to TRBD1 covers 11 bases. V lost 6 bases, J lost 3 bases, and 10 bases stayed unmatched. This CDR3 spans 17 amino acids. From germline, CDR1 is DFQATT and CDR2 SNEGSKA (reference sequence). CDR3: CSAKIGTGGNYNSPLHF. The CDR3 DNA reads TGCAGTGCAAAGATAGGGACAGGGGGAAACTATAATTCACCCCTCCACTTT.

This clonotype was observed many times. The chain's CDR3 is CASSPDSGGTDTQYF. The CDR3 DNA follows: TGCGCCAGCAGCCCCGACTCCGGGGGCACAGATACGCAGTATTTT. This chain links TRBV5-1 with TRBJ2-3; TRBD2 might be the D (5 bases). Germline-derived CDR1 and CDR2 are SGHRS and YFSETQ. The CDR3 runs to 15 residues. Trimming cost V 4 bases and J 1 base, with 13 bases left between them.

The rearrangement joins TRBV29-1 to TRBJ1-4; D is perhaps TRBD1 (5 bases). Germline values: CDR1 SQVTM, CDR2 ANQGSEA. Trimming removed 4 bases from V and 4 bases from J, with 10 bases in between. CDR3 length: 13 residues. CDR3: CSVAPGINEKLFF. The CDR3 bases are TGCAGCGTTGCCCCAGGGATTAATGAAAAACTGTTTTTT.

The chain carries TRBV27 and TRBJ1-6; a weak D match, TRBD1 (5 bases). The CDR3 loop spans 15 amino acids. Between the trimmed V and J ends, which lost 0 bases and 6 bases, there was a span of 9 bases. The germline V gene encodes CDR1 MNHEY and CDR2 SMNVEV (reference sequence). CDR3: CASSLSSQGNSPLHF. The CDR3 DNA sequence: TGTGCCAGCAGTTTATCGTCGCAGGGTAATTCACCCCTCCACTTT.